This T cell receptor beta chain originates from a study of T-cell memory formation after mild COVID-19. Overall study results and limits: Several responding clones turned up in pre-infection memory, indicating that cross-reactive memory may have taken part.

Looked up from germline, CDR1 is SEHNR and CDR2 is FQNEAQ (reference sequence). The length of the CDR3 is 13 residues. V was cut by 3 bases and J by 7 bases, with 9 bases left in between. TCRdb re-called the 5' RACE reads with MiXCR, one entry per CDR3 protein. The repertoire holds 300,000 to 350,000 distinct CDR3 sequences, with just under 20% as singletons. Concerning this clonotype: Its specificity is unknown.

What was sequenced was PBMCs or a T cell subset sorted from them (not recorded which). The V and J genes are TRBV7-9 and TRBJ2-2, with D perhaps given as TRBD1 or TRBD2 (5 bases each). The receptor was derived from a man between 18 and 35 years old who had mild COVID-19 (a few samples of this study predate the infection). Cell type and time point are not known. CDR3 amino acids: CASSLGPSGELFF. In DNA form, the CDR3 reads TGTGCCAGCAGCTTGGGACCAAGCGGGGAGCTGTTTTTT. Combining the CDR3 with reference TRBV7-9 and TRBJ2-2 gives the whole variable domain DTGVSQNPRHKITKRGQNVTFRCDPISEHNRLYWYRQTLGQGPEFLTYFQNEAQLEKSRLLSDRFSAERPKGSFSTLEIQRTEQGDSAMYLCASSLGPSGELFFGEGSRLTVL.